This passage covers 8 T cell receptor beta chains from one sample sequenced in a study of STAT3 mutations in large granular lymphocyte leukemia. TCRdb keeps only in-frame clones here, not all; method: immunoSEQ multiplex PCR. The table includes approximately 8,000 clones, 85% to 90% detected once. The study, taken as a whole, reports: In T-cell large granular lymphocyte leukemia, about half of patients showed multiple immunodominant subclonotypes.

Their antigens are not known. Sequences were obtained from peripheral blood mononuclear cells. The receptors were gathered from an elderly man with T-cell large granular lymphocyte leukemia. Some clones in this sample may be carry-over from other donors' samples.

DNA for the CDR3: TGTGCCAGCTCAACACAGGGGTATTTTGAGCAGTTCTTC. It is translated as CASSTQGYFEQFF. This chain joins TRBV18 and TRBJ2-1; 7 bases map to TRBD1. Trimming cost V 5 bases and J 9 bases; bases outside gene matches: 7. Germline V CDR1 and CDR2: KGHSH, LQKENI. The CDR3 runs to 13 residues. Combining the CDR3 with reference TRBV18 and TRBJ2-1 gives the whole variable domain NAGVMQNPRHLVRRRGQEARLRCSPMKGHSHVYWYRQLPEEGLKFMVYLQKENIIDESGMPKERFSAEFPKEGPSILRIQQVVRGDSAAYFCASSTQGYFEQFFGPGTRLTVL.

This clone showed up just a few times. The CDR3 nucleotides are TGTGCCAGCTCACCAGGATGTGGGGAGCAGTACTTC. It specifies CASSPGCGEQYF. This chain connects TRBV18 to TRBJ2-7; D is uncertain. CDR1 KGHSH and CDR2 LQKENI come from the germline V gene. V lost 2 bases to trimming and J lost 7 bases, with 9 bases between them. The CDR3 is 12 residues long.

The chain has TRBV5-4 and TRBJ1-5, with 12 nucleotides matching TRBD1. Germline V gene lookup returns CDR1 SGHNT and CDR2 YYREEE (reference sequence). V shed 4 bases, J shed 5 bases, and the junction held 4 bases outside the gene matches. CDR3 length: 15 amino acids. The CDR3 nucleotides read TGTGCCAGCAGCGCGGGACAGGGGGCCGATCAGCCCCAGCATTTT. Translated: CASSAGQGADQPQHF.

The CDR3 DNA follows: TGTGCCAGCAGCACCTCCTACGAGCAGTACTTC. Its protein product is CASSTSYEQYF. This chain connects TRBV7-2 to TRBJ2-7; D remains unclear. The V gene's germline CDR1 is SGHTA and CDR2 FQGNSA. Trimming took off 5 bases at V and 0 bases at J, with 2 bases between the two ends. This CDR3 comprises 11 residues.

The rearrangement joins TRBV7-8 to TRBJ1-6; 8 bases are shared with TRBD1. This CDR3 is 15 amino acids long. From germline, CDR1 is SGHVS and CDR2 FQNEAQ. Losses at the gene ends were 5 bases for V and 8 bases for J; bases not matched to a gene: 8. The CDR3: CASSPGTGRHSPLHF. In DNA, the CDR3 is TGTGCCAGCAGCCCGGGGACAGGAAGACATTCACCCCTCCACTTT.

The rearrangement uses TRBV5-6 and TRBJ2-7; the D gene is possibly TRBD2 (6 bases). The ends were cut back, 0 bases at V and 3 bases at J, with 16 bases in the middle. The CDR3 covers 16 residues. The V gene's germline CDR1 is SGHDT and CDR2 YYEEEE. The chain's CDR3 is CASSLGGGAGSYEQYF. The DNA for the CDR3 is TGTGCCAGCAGCTTGGGTGGAGGGGCCGGGAGCTACGAGCAGTACTTC.

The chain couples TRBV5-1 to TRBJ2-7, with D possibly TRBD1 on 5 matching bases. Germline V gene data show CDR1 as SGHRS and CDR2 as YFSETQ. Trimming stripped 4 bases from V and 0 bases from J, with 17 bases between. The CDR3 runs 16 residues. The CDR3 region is CASSKSQTVSSYEQYF. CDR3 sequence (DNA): TGCGCCAGCAGCAAAAGCCAGACAGTTAGCTCCTACGAGCAGTACTTC.

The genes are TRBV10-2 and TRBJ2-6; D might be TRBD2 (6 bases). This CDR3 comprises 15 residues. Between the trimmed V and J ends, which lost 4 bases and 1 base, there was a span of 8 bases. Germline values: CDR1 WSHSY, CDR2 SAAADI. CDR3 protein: CASSGGESGANVLTF. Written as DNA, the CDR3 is TGCGCCAGCAGTGGGGGGGAATCTGGGGCCAACGTCCTGACTTTC.